The source of this T cell receptor beta chain is a study of T cells in Graves' hyperthyroidism and ophthalmopathy. Exclusions: uncontrolled infection, other autoimmune disease, pregnancy, lactation. The PBMCs studied were ones that came from about 10 ml fresh peripheral blood. Whole-study results and caveats: The model foresaw ophthalmopathy a median around 6 months prior to onset. Blood also carried most thyroid clonotypes expanded above 0.001.

RNA transcripts were the template for amplifying TCR beta CDR3 regions. The study used the HTBI primer set for a first-round RT-PCR of the TCR CDR3. TCRdb re-called the multiplex PCR reads with MiXCR, one entry per CDR3 protein. The sample shows about 380,000 distinct CDR3 sequences, under 20% of them seen only once. The CDR3 loop spans 12 amino acids. Germline assignment: CDR1 DFQATT and CDR2 SNEGSKA (reference sequence). For this clonotype: The target antigen is unknown.

The V call is TRBV20-1, the J call TRBJ2-5, with D hard to call. TRBJ2-1 explains the end of the DNA better; the J call may be wrong. This receptor was identified in a young man with Graves' ophthalmopathy. Sequenced: blood. The DNA of the CDR3 is TGCAGTGCTAGCGGGTACCAAGAGACCCAGTTCTTC. Translation gives CSASGYQETQFF.